Listed here are 26 T cell receptor beta chains from one sample, sequenced in a study of blood T cell repertoires in COVID-19. Sequencing used immunoSEQ multiplex PCR; TCRdb keeps in-frame clones, though not all of them. The sample includes about 370,000 clones, over 75% of them seen just once. Material for sequencing was PBMCs or T cells enriched from blood (not recorded which). Receptors were obtained from a man between 18 and 35 years old who had recovered from COVID-19.

J is TRBJ2-3 and V is TRBV7-6; 8 nucleotides align to TRBD2. Germline V CDR1 and CDR2: SGHVS, FNYEAQ. CDR3 length: 16 residues. V gave up 1 base and J gave up 0 bases; unmatched junction bases: 3. CDR3 nucleotides: TGTGCCAGCAGCTTAGGGTCTAGCGGGAGCACAGATACGCAGTATTTT. Amino acids: CASSLGSSGSTDTQYF.

V and J are TRBV4-2 and TRBJ2-1; the match to TRBD2 covers 10 bases. The J segment lost 7 bases and the V segment lost 0 bases, leaving 12 bases of the junction unmatched. The CDR3 totals 18 residues. Germline V gives CDR1 LGHNA, CDR2 YNFKEQ. CDR3 protein: CASSQEAKAAGGQNEQFF. The CDR3 nucleotides read TGTGCCAGCAGCCAAGAGGCAAAAGCAGCGGGAGGGCAAAATGAGCAGTTCTTC.

The chain has TRBV6-2 or TRBV6-3 and TRBJ1-2; 7 nucleotides line up with TRBD1. The CDR3 is 13 residues long. V shed 4 bases, J shed 4 bases, and the junction held 3 bases outside the gene matches. Germline V CDR1 and CDR2: MNHEY, SVGEGT. Here the CDR3 DNA reads TGTGCCAGCAGTTCAACAGGGGCCTATGGCTACACCTTC. Translation: CASSSTGAYGYTF.

The J gene is TRBJ1-4, the V gene TRBV27; D not resolved. Germline CDR1 MNHEY, CDR2 SMNVEV (reference sequence). V was shortened by 0 bases and J by 12 bases, with 11 bases between the two germline ends. The CDR3 has 13 amino acids. This chain's CDR3 is CASSLSRGWELFF. The CDR3, as DNA: TGTGCCAGCAGTTTATCGAGAGGTTGGGAACTGTTTTTT.

This chain joins TRBV9 and TRBJ1-2; no clear D. This CDR3 is 11 amino acids long. CDR1 SGDLS and CDR2 YYNGEE come from the germline V gene. The V end lost 3 bases, the J end lost 6 bases, and 6 bases lay between the germline ends. In nucleotides, the CDR3 is TGTGCCAGCAGCGCAACGGATGGCTACACCTTC. This translates into CASSATDGYTF.

This clone was observed a few times. The gene calls are TRBV6-2 or TRBV6-3 and TRBJ1-1, with a tentative D call TRBD1 (6 bases). Germline lookup yields CDR1 MNHEY and CDR2 SVGEGT. Trimming pared 6 bases from V and 1 base from J, leaving 9 bases between. The CDR3 is 13 residues long. The DNA of the CDR3 is TGTGCCAGCAGCCTACAGGGGAACACTGAAGCTTTCTTT. Translating it yields CASSLQGNTEAFF.

This clone was counted only a few times. The J gene is TRBJ2-3, the V gene TRBV7-9; D gene unclear. V dropped 2 bases and J dropped 2 bases, with 8 bases sitting between them. Germline V CDR1 and CDR2: SEHNR, FQNEAQ (reference sequence). The CDR3 is 14 residues long. The DNA for the CDR3 is TGTGCCAGCAGCTTATTGGGCGCCACAGATACGCAGTATTTT. Translated: CASSLLGATDTQYF. The entire variable domain, with the rest obtained from reference TRBV7-9 and TRBJ2-3, is as follows: DTGVSQNPRHKITKRGQNVTFRCDPISEHNRLYWYRQTLGQGPEFLTYFQNEAQLEKSRLLSDRFSAERPKGSFSTLEIQRTEQGDSAMYLCASSLLGATDTQYFGPGTRLTVL.

The chain is built from TRBV5-1 and TRBJ2-5, with 11 bases matching TRBD2. CDR1 is SGHRS and CDR2 is YFSETQ in the germline V gene. The CDR3 runs 16 residues. Trimming at V came to 4 bases and at J to 2 bases, leaving 7 bases not matched to a gene. The CDR3 loop reads CASSRGTSGAQETQYF. CDR3 in DNA: TGCGCCAGCAGCCGCGGGACTAGCGGAGCGCAAGAGACCCAGTACTTC.

CDR3 in amino acids: CASSLVAGGRDTQYF. The CDR3 DNA follows: TGTGCCAGCAGCTTAGTGGCGGGGGGCAGAGATACGCAGTATTTT. V and J are TRBV7-6 and TRBJ2-3; 8 nucleotides align to TRBD2. Germline CDR1 and CDR2: SGHVS and FNYEAQ. The CDR3 is 15 amino acids. J lost 5 bases, V lost 1 base, and 5 bases had no gene match.

This clone has just one count. J is TRBJ2-5 and V is TRBV6-2 or TRBV6-3; tentative D call: TRBD2 (6 bases). The CDR3 runs to 13 residues. V was cut by 6 bases and J by 4 bases, with 12 bases left in between. Germline V gene data show CDR1 as MNHEY and CDR2 as SVGEGT. CDR3: CASSTSSPETQYF. CDR3 in DNA: TGTGCCAGCAGCACTAGCTCACCAGAGACCCAGTACTTC.

The CDR3, as DNA: TGTGCCAGCAGTATCCGGGGGGACACAGATACGCAGTATTTT. This sequence encodes CASSIRGDTDTQYF. This chain links TRBV25-1 with TRBJ2-3; the match to TRBD2 covers 7 bases. The ends lost 5 bases at V and 2 bases at J; junction bases unmatched: 4. The CDR3 contains 14 residues. Per the germline V gene, CDR1 is MGHDK and CDR2 is SYGVNS.

The chain employs TRBV5-1 and TRBJ1-1; TRBD1 aligns across 7 bases. Germline V gene sequence: CDR1 SGHRS, CDR2 YFSETQ. The CDR3 length is 16 residues. V was pared by 4 bases and J by 0 bases, with 9 bases of the junction left unmatched. CDR3 DNA sequence: TGCGCCAGCAGCCGCCGTCCGACAGGGATGAACACTGAAGCTTTCTTT. Residues: CASSRRPTGMNTEAFF.

This rearrangement joins TRBV5-8 to TRBJ1-5, with 7 bases aligning to TRBD1. Trimming at V came to 4 bases and at J to 9 bases, leaving 4 bases not matched to a gene. This CDR3 contains 12 residues. Germline CDR1 SGHTS, CDR2 YDEGEE. CDR3 protein: CASSRQGPPQHF. In DNA, the CDR3 is TGTGCCAGCAGCCGACAGGGCCCGCCCCAGCATTTT.

This clone appeared once. CDR3 protein: CASSRWAAYEQYF. The CDR3 DNA sequence: TGCGCCAGCAGTCGTTGGGCCGCCTACGAGCAGTACTTC. The rearrangement joins TRBV5-1 to TRBJ2-7; D gene unclear. CDR3 size: 13 residues. Germline CDR1 is SGHRS and CDR2 is YFSETQ. V shed 5 bases and J shed 2 bases, with 11 bases lying between them.

The chain carries TRBV28 and TRBJ2-7; D ambiguous. The V and J ends lost 5 bases and 3 bases respectively, with 14 bases between them. The CDR3 contains 14 residues. From germline, CDR1 is MDHEN and CDR2 SYDVKM. For the CDR3, the DNA is TGTGCCAGCAGTCGCCCGACTTTGGGCTACGAGCAGTACTTC. Protein: CASSRPTLGYEQYF.

The chain uses TRBV7-9 and TRBJ2-7; a possible D gene is TRBD1 (5 bases). Germline V gene data show CDR1 as SEHNR and CDR2 as FQNEAQ (reference sequence). V shed 5 bases and J shed 7 bases, with 18 bases lying between them. The CDR3 extends over 14 amino acids. CDR3 bases: TGTGCCAGCAGCCCCCAAGGATCTAGGGGAGAGCAGTACTTC. It specifies CASSPQGSRGEQYF. The complete variable domain, with remaining parts taken from reference TRBV7-9 and TRBJ2-7, reads DTGVSQNPRHKITKRGQNVTFRCDPISEHNRLYWYRQTLGQGPEFLTYFQNEAQLEKSRLLSDRFSAERPKGSFSTLEIQRTEQGDSAMYLCASSPQGSRGEQYFGPGTRLTVT.

The gene calls are TRBV19 and TRBJ1-3; perhaps TRBD1 as D (6 bases). Germline values: CDR1 LNHDA, CDR2 SQIVND (reference sequence). This CDR3 has 16 residues. Trimming took 5 bases from V and 0 from J, leaving 14 bases between them. CDR3 coding DNA: TGTGCCAGTAGTTCGCCCACAGGGCCCTCTGGAAACACCATATATTTT. It translates to CASSSPTGPSGNTIYF.

This clone was observed once. This chain connects TRBV5-1 to TRBJ1-1; tentatively, D is TRBD1 (5 bases). The germline gives CDR1 SGHRS, CDR2 YFSETQ. This CDR3 has 16 residues. The V gene lost 5 bases and the J gene lost 0 bases, with 17 bases spanning the gap. As DNA, the CDR3 is TGCGCCAGCAGTCGACTGGCAGGGAAAATGAACACTGAAGCTTTCTTT. This gives the protein CASSRLAGKMNTEAFF.

The gene calls are TRBV3-1 (or the pseudogene TRBV3-2) and TRBJ1-2, with D uncertain. The CDR3 loop spans 15 amino acids. Trimming took off 6 bases at V and 7 bases at J, with 21 bases between the two ends. Per the germline V gene, CDR1 is LGHDT and CDR2 is YNNKEL (reference sequence). In nucleotides, the CDR3 is TGTGCCAGCAGTCGTACGGGTCGCCAAGGAATTGGCTACACCTTC. As protein: CASSRTGRQGIGYTF.

The chain carries TRBV28 and TRBJ1-3; D unresolved. Germline V gene data show CDR1 as MDHEN and CDR2 as SYDVKM. V dropped 7 bases and J dropped 4 bases, with 8 bases sitting between them. The CDR3 has 12 residues. The CDR3 DNA is TGTGCCAGCAATGGCAGGGGAAACACCATATATTTT. It translates to CASNGRGNTIYF.

The rearrangement uses TRBV27 and TRBJ1-2; 8 positions match TRBD1. The CDR3 loop spans 16 amino acids. Germline V gives CDR1 MNHEY, CDR2 SMNVEV (reference sequence). Losses at the gene ends were 6 bases for V and 4 bases for J; bases not matched to a gene: 13. In DNA, the CDR3 is TGTGCCAGCAGCAACCTTGGGACAGGTGATTTCTATGGCTACACCTTC. Translating gives CASSNLGTGDFYGYTF.

The table lists this clone with many counts. This CDR3 reads CASSPTWGELFF. DNA of the CDR3: TGTGCCAGCAGCCCTACCTGGGGGGAGCTGTTTTTT. The chain links TRBV28 to TRBJ2-2, with D unresolved. This CDR3 has 12 residues. Trimming removed 6 bases from V and 8 bases from J, with 10 bases in between. Germline CDR1 and CDR2: MDHEN and SYDVKM.

The chain carries TRBV7-3 and TRBJ2-1, with D tentatively TRBD2 (6 bases). Trimming took 4 bases from V and 6 from J, leaving 19 bases between them. Germline lookup yields CDR1 SGHTA and CDR2 FQGTGA. The CDR3 has 16 residues. The CDR3 sequence is CASSSHRDSKINEQFF. CDR3 bases: TGTGCCAGCAGCTCTCACCGGGACTCCAAAATCAATGAGCAGTTCTTC.

The chain couples TRBV27 to TRBJ1-4; 7 nucleotides agree with TRBD1. CDR3 length equals 13 residues. V trimming: 3 bases; J trimming: 10 bases; junction bases outside the gene matches: 5. Germline V gives CDR1 MNHEY, CDR2 SMNVEV (reference sequence). CDR3 residues: CASSLDHRGKLFF. DNA of the CDR3: TGTGCCAGCAGTTTGGACCACAGGGGAAAACTGTTTTTT.

The CDR3 protein is CASSSGQGAPGNTIYF. In DNA form, the CDR3 reads TGTGCCAGCTCATCAGGACAGGGGGCGCCTGGAAACACCATATATTTT. The rearrangement links TRBV18 to TRBJ1-3; 11 nucleotides align to TRBD1. V gave up 5 bases and J gave up 2 bases; unmatched junction bases: 5. The CDR3 sequence is 16 residues long. Germline CDR1 reads KGHSH; CDR2 reads LQKENI. Full variable domain (outside the CDR3, taken from reference TRBV18 and TRBJ1-3): NAGVMQNPRHLVRRRGQEARLRCSPMKGHSHVYWYRQLPEEGLKFMVYLQKENIIDESGMPKERFSAEFPKEGPSILRIQQVVRGDSAAYFCASSSGQGAPGNTIYFGEGSWLTVV.

V usage is TRBV30 and J usage is TRBJ2-7; 9 positions match TRBD1. Losses at the gene ends were 4 bases for V and 5 bases for J; bases not matched to a gene: 18. The CDR3 length is 17 residues. CDR1 is GTSNPN, CDR2 SVGIG, per germline (reference sequence). The CDR3 loop is CAWTRLTGTGMRDEQYF. The CDR3 DNA reads TGTGCCTGGACTCGGCTGACCGGGACAGGGATGAGGGACGAGCAGTACTTC.